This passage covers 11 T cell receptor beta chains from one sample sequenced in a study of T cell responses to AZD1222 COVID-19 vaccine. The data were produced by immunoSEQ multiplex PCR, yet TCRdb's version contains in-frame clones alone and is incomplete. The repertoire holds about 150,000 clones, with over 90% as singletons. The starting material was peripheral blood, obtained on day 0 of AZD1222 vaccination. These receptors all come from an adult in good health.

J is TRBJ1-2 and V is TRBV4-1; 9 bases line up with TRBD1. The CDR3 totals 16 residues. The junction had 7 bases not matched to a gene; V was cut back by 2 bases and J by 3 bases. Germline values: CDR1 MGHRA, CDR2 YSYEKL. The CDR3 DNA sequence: TGCGCCAGCAGCCAACCGACAGGGGGTAAGGACTATGGCTACACCTTC. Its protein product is CASSQPTGGKDYGYTF.

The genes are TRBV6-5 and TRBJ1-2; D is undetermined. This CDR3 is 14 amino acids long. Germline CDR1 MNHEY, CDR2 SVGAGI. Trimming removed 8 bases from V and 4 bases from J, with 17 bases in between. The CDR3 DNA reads TGTGCCAGCCGGGCGGGAGAGAGGGTCTATGGCTACACCTTC. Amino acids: CASRAGERVYGYTF.

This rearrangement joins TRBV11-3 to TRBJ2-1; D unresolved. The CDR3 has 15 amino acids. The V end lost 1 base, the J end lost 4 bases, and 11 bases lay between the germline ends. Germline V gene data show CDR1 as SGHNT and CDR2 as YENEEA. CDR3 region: CASSLGRLRYNEQFF. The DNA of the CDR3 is TGTGCCAGCAGCTTAGGGCGGCTCAGATACAATGAGCAGTTCTTC.

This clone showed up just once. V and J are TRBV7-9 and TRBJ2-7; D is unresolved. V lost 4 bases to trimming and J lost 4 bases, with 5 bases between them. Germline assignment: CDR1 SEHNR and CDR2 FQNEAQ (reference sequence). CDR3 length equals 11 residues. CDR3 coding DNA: TGTGCCAGCAGCTCGGATTACGAGCAGTACTTC. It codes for CASSSDYEQYF. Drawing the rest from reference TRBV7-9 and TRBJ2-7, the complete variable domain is DTGVSQNPRHKITKRGQNVTFRCDPISEHNRLYWYRQTLGQGPEFLTYFQNEAQLEKSRLLSDRFSAERPKGSFSTLEIQRTEQGDSAMYLCASSSDYEQYFGPGTRLTVT.

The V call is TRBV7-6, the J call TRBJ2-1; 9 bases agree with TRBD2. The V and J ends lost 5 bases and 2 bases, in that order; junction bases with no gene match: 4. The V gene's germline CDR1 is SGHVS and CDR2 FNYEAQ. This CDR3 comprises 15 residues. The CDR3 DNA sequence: TGTGCCAGCAGCCGCCTAGCGGGGACCTACAATGAGCAGTTCTTC. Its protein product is CASSRLAGTYNEQFF.

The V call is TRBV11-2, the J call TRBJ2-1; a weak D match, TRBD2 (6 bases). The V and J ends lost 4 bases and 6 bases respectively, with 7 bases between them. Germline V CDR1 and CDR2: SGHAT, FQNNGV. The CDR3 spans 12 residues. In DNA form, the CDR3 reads TGTGCCAGCAGCTGGGGGGTCAATGAGCAGTTCTTC. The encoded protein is CASSWGVNEQFF.

This chain's CDR3 is CASSPPLWETTGELFF. CDR3 in DNA: TGTGCCAGCTCACCACCGTTGTGGGAGACCACCGGGGAGCTGTTTTTT. This sequence joins TRBV18 and TRBJ2-2; a possible D gene is TRBD2 (5 bases). The V end lost 0 bases, the J end lost 4 bases, and 12 bases lay between the germline ends. The CDR3 runs 16 residues. Germline V gives CDR1 KGHSH, CDR2 LQKENI.

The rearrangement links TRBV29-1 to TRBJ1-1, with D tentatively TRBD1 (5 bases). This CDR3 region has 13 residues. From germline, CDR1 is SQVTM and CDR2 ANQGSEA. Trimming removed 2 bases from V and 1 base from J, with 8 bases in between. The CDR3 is CSVERGWNTEAFF. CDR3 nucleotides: TGCAGCGTTGAAAGGGGCTGGAACACTGAAGCTTTCTTT.

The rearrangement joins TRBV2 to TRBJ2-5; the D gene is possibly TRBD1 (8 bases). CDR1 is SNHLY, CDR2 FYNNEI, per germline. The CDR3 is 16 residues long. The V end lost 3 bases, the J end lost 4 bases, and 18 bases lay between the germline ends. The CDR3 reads CASSDRGRGTLETQYF. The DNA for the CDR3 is TGTGCCAGCAGTGACAGGGGGCGGGGGACCTTAGAGACCCAGTACTTC.

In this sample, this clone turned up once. The CDR3 bases are TGTGCCAGCAGTTTATGGGGGGGCAATCAGCCCCAGCATTTT. This codes for CASSLWGGNQPQHF. The chain has TRBV28 and TRBJ1-5, with D perhaps TRBD1 (5 bases). Trimming pared 0 bases from V and 2 bases from J, leaving 5 bases between. Germline V gene lookup returns CDR1 MDHEN and CDR2 SYDVKM. This CDR3 has 14 residues.

CDR3 coding DNA: TGTGCCAGCAGTGCCGACCAGGGGGCCCTAACCTACGAGCAGTACTTC. It translates to CASSADQGALTYEQYF. The chain couples TRBV6-6 to TRBJ2-7, with TRBD1 matching 8 bases. The CDR3 totals 16 residues. V dropped 5 bases and J dropped 2; count of bases not matched to a gene: 11. Germline CDR1 reads MNHNY; CDR2 reads SVGAGI (reference sequence).